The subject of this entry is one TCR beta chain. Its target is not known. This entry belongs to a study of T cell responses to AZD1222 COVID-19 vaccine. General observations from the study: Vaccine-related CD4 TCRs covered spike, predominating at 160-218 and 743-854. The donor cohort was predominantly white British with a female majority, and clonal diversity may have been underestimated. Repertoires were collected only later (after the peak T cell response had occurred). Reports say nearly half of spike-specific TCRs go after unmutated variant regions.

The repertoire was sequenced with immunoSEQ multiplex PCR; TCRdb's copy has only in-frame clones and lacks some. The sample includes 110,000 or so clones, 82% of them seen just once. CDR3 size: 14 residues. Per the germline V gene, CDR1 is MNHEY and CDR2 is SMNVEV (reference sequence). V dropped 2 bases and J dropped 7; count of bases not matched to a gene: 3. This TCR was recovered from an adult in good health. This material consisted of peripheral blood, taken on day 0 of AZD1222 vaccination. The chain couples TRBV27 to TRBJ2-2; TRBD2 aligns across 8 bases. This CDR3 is CASSLKLAVGELFF. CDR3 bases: TGTGCCAGCAGTTTAAAACTAGCGGTCGGGGAGCTGTTTTTT.